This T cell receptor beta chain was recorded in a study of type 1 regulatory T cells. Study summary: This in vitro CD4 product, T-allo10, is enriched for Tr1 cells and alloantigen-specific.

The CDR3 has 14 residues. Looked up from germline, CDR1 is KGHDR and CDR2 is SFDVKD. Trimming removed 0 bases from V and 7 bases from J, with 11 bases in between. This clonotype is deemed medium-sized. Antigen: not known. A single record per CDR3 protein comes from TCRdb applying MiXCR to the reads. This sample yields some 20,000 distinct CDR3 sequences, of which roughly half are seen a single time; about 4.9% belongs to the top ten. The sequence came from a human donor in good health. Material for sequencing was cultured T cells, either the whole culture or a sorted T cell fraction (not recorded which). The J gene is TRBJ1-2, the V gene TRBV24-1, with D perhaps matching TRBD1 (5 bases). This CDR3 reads CATSDLQGRAGYTF. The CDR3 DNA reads TGTGCCACCAGTGATTTGCAGGGAAGGGCTGGCTACACCTTC.